This is a list of T cell receptor beta chains from one sample in a study of spatial heterogeneity in lung cancer. TCRdb itself ran the 5' RACE reads through MiXCR, one entry per CDR3 protein. The sample consists of some 9,900 distinct CDR3 sequences, roughly 12% of them appearing once. Here the sequenced sample was lung tumor tissue, taken at surgery. These receptors all come from a male donor with early-stage non-small cell lung cancer. The CDR3 runs from the conserved cysteine through the conserved F or W. A D gene is named only where the DNA matches it firmly. The size field is filled for only some rows; it gives once, few, many or a size class.

D gene: -; J gene: TRBJ1-5; clone size: many; V gene: TRBV15; CDR3 protein: CATSTDNQPQHF; CDR3 DNA: TGTGCCACCAGCACAGACAATCAGCCCCAGCATTTT
D gene: -; J gene: TRBJ1-2; clone size: -; V gene: TRBV25-1; CDR3 protein: CATDGDNYGYTF; CDR3 DNA: TGTGCCACCGATGGGGACAACTATGGCTACACCTTC
D gene: -; J gene: TRBJ1-1; clone size: many; V gene: TRBV19; CDR3 protein: CASSIDLGSGTEAFF; CDR3 DNA: TGTGCCAGTAGTATAGATCTTGGGTCCGGAACTGAAGCTTTCTTT
D gene: TRBD1; J gene: TRBJ2-1; clone size: many; V gene: TRBV12-3/TRBV12-4; CDR3 protein: CASSSTGGSYNEQFF; CDR3 DNA: TGTGCCAGCAGTTCTACAGGGGGCTCCTACAATGAGCAGTTCTTC
D gene: -; J gene: TRBJ1-1; clone size: medium-sized; V gene: TRBV6-4; CDR3 protein: CASIRRQFTEAFF; CDR3 DNA: TGTGCCAGCATCAGAAGACAGTTCACTGAAGCTTTCTTT
D gene: TRBD1; J gene: TRBJ1-1; clone size: medium-sized; V gene: TRBV7-7; CDR3 protein: CASSLEGQGLGTEAFF; CDR3 DNA: TGTGCTAGCAGCTTAGAAGGACAGGGGCTGGGTACTGAAGCTTTCTTT
D gene: TRBD1; J gene: TRBJ1-2; clone size: once; V gene: TRBV5-1; CDR3 protein: CASSLGTVLGYTF; CDR3 DNA: TGCGCCAGCAGCCTAGGGACAGTGCTTGGCTACACCTTC
D gene: TRBD1; J gene: TRBJ1-1; clone size: medium-sized; V gene: TRBV6-1; CDR3 protein: CASSRTGFTEAFF; CDR3 DNA: TGTGCCAGCAGTAGGACAGGGTTTACTGAAGCTTTCTTT
D gene: TRBD2; J gene: TRBJ2-3; clone size: -; V gene: TRBV7-1; CDR3 protein: CASSSRLAGEHHTQYF; CDR3 DNA: TGTGCCAGCAGCTCCCGACTAGCGGGAGAACACCATACGCAGTATTTT
D gene: -; J gene: TRBJ2-5; clone size: few; V gene: TRBV29-1; CDR3 protein: CSVDGRETQYF; CDR3 DNA: TGCAGCGTTGATGGGAGAGAGACCCAGTACTTC
D gene: TRBD2; J gene: TRBJ2-1; clone size: many; V gene: TRBV12-3/TRBV12-4; CDR3 protein: CASSPSSGRVYNEQFF; CDR3 DNA: TGTGCCAGCAGCCCGTCTAGCGGGAGGGTCTACAATGAGCAGTTCTTC
D gene: TRBD1; J gene: TRBJ2-2; clone size: medium-sized; V gene: TRBV29-1; CDR3 protein: CSVARDRVDTGELFF; CDR3 DNA: TGCAGCGTCGCCCGGGACAGGGTGGACACCGGGGAGCTGTTTTTT
D gene: -; J gene: TRBJ2-3; clone size: many; V gene: TRBV11-3; CDR3 protein: CASSLPTRFGPYF; CDR3 DNA: TGTGCCAGCAGCTTACCGACCAGGTTCGGACCGTATTTT
D gene: TRBD2; J gene: TRBJ2-2; clone size: many; V gene: TRBV6-1; CDR3 protein: CASSVLAGGPSNTGELFF; CDR3 DNA: TGTGCCAGCAGTGTACTAGCGGGAGGGCCCTCGAACACCGGGGAGCTGTTTTTT
D gene: -; J gene: TRBJ2-3; clone size: -; V gene: TRBV5-4; CDR3 protein: CASSLNAGATDTQYF; CDR3 DNA: TGTGCCAGCAGCTTAAATGCTGGGGCCACAGATACGCAGTATTTT
D gene: -; J gene: TRBJ1-5; clone size: medium-sized; V gene: TRBV7-9; CDR3 protein: CASSGQGDQPQHF; CDR3 DNA: TGTGCCAGCAGTGGTCAGGGCGATCAGCCCCAGCATTTT
D gene: -; J gene: TRBJ2-3; clone size: many; V gene: TRBV20-1; CDR3 protein: CSARDVDTQYF; CDR3 DNA: TGCAGTGCTAGAGATGTGGATACGCAGTATTTT
D gene: TRBD2; J gene: TRBJ2-1; clone size: many; V gene: TRBV11-3; CDR3 protein: CASSLSSGFYNEQFF; CDR3 DNA: TGTGCCAGCAGCTTATCTAGCGGGTTCTACAATGAGCAGTTCTTC
D gene: TRBD1; J gene: TRBJ1-2; clone size: -; V gene: TRBV3-1; CDR3 protein: CASSPGTGGGYTF; CDR3 DNA: TGTGCCAGCTCTCCCGGGACAGGGGGCGGCTACACCTTC
D gene: TRBD1; J gene: TRBJ2-3; clone size: many; V gene: TRBV6-5; CDR3 protein: CASSSVLPKTGGEADTQYF; CDR3 DNA: TGTGCCAGCAGTTCCGTATTACCCAAGACAGGGGGCGAGGCAGATACGCAGTATTTT
D gene: TRBD1; J gene: TRBJ1-5; clone size: many; V gene: TRBV6-5; CDR3 protein: CASRRQGNQPQHF; CDR3 DNA: TGTGCCAGCAGACGACAGGGTAATCAGCCCCAGCATTTT
D gene: -; J gene: TRBJ2-1; clone size: many; V gene: TRBV7-2; CDR3 protein: CASSLGYFSDNEQFF; CDR3 DNA: TGTGCCAGCAGCCTCGGTTATTTCAGCGACAATGAGCAGTTCTTC
D gene: -; J gene: TRBJ1-3; clone size: many; V gene: TRBV5-1; CDR3 protein: CASSPRDSDPSGNTIYF; CDR3 DNA: TGCGCCAGCAGCCCTAGAGACAGTGACCCCTCTGGAAACACCATATATTTT
D gene: TRBD2; J gene: TRBJ2-1; clone size: many; V gene: TRBV11-2; CDR3 protein: CASSLIPAGGPDEQFF; CDR3 DNA: TGTGCCAGCAGCTTAATTCCGGCGGGAGGGCCGGATGAGCAGTTCTTC
D gene: -; J gene: TRBJ1-5; clone size: many; V gene: TRBV12-3/TRBV12-4; CDR3 protein: CASTFSSQPQHF; CDR3 DNA: TGTGCCAGCACTTTTTCGAGCCAGCCCCAGCATTTT
D gene: -; J gene: TRBJ1-3; clone size: many; V gene: TRBV27; CDR3 protein: CASSSPSSGLSGNTIYF; CDR3 DNA: TGTGCCAGCAGTTCTCCTTCCAGCGGACTCTCTGGAAACACCATATATTTT
D gene: -; J gene: TRBJ1-6; clone size: many; V gene: TRBV14; CDR3 protein: CASSQANFSPLHF; CDR3 DNA: TGTGCCAGCAGCCAGGCGAACTTTTCACCCCTCCACTTT
D gene: -; J gene: TRBJ1-1; clone size: many; V gene: TRBV21-1; CDR3 protein: CASSNIPGRMRTEAFF; CDR3 DNA: TGTGCCAGCAGCAATATCCCCGGGCGAATGCGCACTGAAGCTTTCTTT
D gene: -; J gene: TRBJ2-3; clone size: -; V gene: TRBV15; CDR3 protein: CATSRDRQGYTQYF; CDR3 DNA: TGTGCCACCAGCAGAGATAGGCAGGGTTATACGCAGTATTTT
D gene: -; J gene: TRBJ1-5; clone size: many; V gene: TRBV30; CDR3 protein: CAWSEQGHQPQHF; CDR3 DNA: TGTGCCTGGAGTGAACAGGGCCATCAGCCCCAGCATTTT
D gene: -; J gene: TRBJ1-4; clone size: many; V gene: TRBV4-1; CDR3 protein: CASSQDGGLPNEKLFF; CDR3 DNA: TGCGCCAGCAGCCAGGACGGGGGGCTACCTAATGAAAAACTGTTTTTT
D gene: TRBD2; J gene: TRBJ2-1; clone size: many; V gene: TRBV11-3; CDR3 protein: CASSSTGTSGNNEQFF; CDR3 DNA: TGTGCCAGCAGCTCCACCGGGACTAGCGGCAACAATGAGCAGTTCTTC
D gene: TRBD2; J gene: TRBJ2-1; clone size: many; V gene: TRBV5-1; CDR3 protein: CASSLGTSGGTYNEQFF; CDR3 DNA: TGCGCCAGCAGCTTGGGGACTAGCGGGGGCACCTACAATGAGCAGTTCTTC
D gene: -; J gene: TRBJ2-7; clone size: many; V gene: TRBV27; CDR3 protein: CASSPGSVYEQYF; CDR3 DNA: TGTGCCAGCAGTCCCGGCTCTGTCTACGAGCAGTACTTC
D gene: TRBD2; J gene: TRBJ2-1; clone size: many; V gene: TRBV7-9; CDR3 protein: CAGGGRNNEQFF; CDR3 DNA: TGTGCCGGGGGGGGACGGAACAATGAGCAGTTCTTC
D gene: TRBD1; J gene: TRBJ1-2; clone size: few; V gene: TRBV29-1; CDR3 protein: CSVEDGTGGEYNGYTF; CDR3 DNA: TGCAGCGTTGAAGATGGAACAGGGGGCGAGTATAACGGCTACACCTTC
D gene: TRBD2; J gene: TRBJ2-5; clone size: few; V gene: TRBV20-1; CDR3 protein: CSAREGLGGETQYF; CDR3 DNA: TGCAGTGCTAGAGAGGGACTAGGGGGTGAGACCCAGTACTTC
D gene: -; J gene: TRBJ2-1; clone size: many; V gene: TRBV4-3; CDR3 protein: CASSQERLGYNEQFF; CDR3 DNA: TGCGCCAGCAGCCAAGAAAGGTTGGGGTACAATGAGCAGTTCTTC
D gene: TRBD1; J gene: TRBJ1-5; clone size: many; V gene: TRBV5-6; CDR3 protein: CASSSFGQGTNQPQHF; CDR3 DNA: TGTGCCAGCAGCTCCTTTGGACAGGGCACAAATCAGCCCCAGCATTTT
D gene: -; J gene: TRBJ1-1; clone size: medium-sized; V gene: TRBV6-6; CDR3 protein: CASSYITTEAFF; CDR3 DNA: TGTGCCAGCAGTTACATCACTACTGAAGCTTTCTTT
D gene: -; J gene: TRBJ2-1; clone size: many; V gene: TRBV7-2; CDR3 protein: CASSLGGGSYNEQFF; CDR3 DNA: TGTGCCAGCAGCTTAGGAGGTGGCTCCTACAATGAGCAGTTCTTC
D gene: -; J gene: TRBJ1-2; clone size: -; V gene: TRBV4-1; CDR3 protein: CASSLHRVYGYTF; CDR3 DNA: TGCGCCAGCAGCCTCCACAGGGTCTATGGCTACACCTTC
D gene: -; J gene: TRBJ2-7; clone size: medium-sized; V gene: TRBV28; CDR3 protein: CASSLSGPYEQYF; CDR3 DNA: TGTGCCAGCAGTTTATCGGGACCTTACGAGCAGTACTTC
D gene: -; J gene: TRBJ1-1; clone size: many; V gene: TRBV7-3; CDR3 protein: CASSLNPTDEAFF; CDR3 DNA: TGTGCCAGCAGCTTAAATCCAACCGATGAAGCTTTCTTT